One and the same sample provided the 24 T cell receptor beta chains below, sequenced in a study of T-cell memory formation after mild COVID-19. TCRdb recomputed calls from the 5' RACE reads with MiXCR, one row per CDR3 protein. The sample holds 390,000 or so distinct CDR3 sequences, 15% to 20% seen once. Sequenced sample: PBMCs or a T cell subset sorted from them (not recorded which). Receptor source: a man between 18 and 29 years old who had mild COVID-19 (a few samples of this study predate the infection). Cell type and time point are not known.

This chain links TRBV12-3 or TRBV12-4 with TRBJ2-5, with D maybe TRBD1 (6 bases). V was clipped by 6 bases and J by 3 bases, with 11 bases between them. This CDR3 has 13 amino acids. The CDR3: CASRTGFEETQYF. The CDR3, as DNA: TGTGCCAGCAGAACAGGGTTCGAAGAGACCCAGTACTTC.

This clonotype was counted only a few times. The CDR3 spells CASSQALVGAYGANVLTF. The CDR3 DNA reads TGTGCCAGCAGCCAAGCCCTCGTGGGGGCCTATGGGGCCAACGTCCTGACTTTC. This sequence joins TRBV4-2 and TRBJ2-6, with TRBD1 as a possible D gene (6 bases). This CDR3 contains 18 residues. V was shortened by 1 base and J by 3 bases, with 16 bases between the two germline ends. Per the germline V gene, CDR1 is LGHNA and CDR2 is YNFKEQ.

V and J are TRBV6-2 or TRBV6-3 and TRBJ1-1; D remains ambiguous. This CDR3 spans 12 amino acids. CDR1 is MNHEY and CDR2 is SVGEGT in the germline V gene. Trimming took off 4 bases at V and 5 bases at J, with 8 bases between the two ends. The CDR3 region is CASSFGRTEAFF. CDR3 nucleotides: TGTGCCAGCAGTTTCGGGAGGACTGAAGCTTTCTTT.

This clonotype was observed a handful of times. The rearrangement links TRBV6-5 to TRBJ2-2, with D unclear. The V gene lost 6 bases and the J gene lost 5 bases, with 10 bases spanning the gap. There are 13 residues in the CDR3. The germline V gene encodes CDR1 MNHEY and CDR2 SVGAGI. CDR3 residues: CASSRWGTGELFF. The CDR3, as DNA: TGTGCCAGCAGCCGATGGGGAACCGGGGAGCTGTTTTTT.

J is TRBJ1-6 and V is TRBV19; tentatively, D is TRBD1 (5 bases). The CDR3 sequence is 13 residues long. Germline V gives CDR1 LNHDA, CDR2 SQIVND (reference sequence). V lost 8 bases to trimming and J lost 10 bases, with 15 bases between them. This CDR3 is CASRDDGGSPLHF. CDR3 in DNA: TGTGCCAGTCGGGACGACGGTGGCTCACCCCTCCACTTT.

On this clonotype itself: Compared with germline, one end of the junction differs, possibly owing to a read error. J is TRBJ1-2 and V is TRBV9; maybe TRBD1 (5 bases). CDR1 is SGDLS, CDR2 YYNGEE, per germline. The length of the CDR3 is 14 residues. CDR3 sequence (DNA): TGTGCCAGCACCGTAGGGGTGGGACACTATGGCTACACCTTC. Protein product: CASTVGVGHYGYTF.

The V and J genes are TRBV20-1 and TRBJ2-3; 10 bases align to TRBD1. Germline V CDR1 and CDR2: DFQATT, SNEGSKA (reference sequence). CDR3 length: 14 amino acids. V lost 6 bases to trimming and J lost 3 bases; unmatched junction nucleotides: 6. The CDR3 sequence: CSAIEGQGTDTQYF. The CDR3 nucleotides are TGCAGTGCCATAGAGGGACAGGGGACAGATACGCAGTATTTT.

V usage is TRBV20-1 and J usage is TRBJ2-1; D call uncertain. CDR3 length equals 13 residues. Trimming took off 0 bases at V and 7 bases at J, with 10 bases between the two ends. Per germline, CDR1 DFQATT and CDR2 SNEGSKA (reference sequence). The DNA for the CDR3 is TGCAGTGCTAGAGACGGCCCGGAGAATGAGCAGTTCTTC. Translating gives CSARDGPENEQFF.

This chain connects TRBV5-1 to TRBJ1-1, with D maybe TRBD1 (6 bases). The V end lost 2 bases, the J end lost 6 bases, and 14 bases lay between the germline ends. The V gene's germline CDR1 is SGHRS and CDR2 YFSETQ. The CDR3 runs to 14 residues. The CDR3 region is CASSFAGALAEAFF. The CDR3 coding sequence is TGCGCCAGCAGCTTTGCGGGGGCACTCGCTGAAGCTTTCTTT.

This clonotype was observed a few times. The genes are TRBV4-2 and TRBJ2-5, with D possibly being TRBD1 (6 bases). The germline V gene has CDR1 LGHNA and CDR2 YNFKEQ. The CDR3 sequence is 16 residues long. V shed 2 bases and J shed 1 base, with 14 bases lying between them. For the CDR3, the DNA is TGTGCCAGCAGCCAACAGGGGACGGATCGCCAAGAGACCCAGTACTTC. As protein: CASSQQGTDRQETQYF.

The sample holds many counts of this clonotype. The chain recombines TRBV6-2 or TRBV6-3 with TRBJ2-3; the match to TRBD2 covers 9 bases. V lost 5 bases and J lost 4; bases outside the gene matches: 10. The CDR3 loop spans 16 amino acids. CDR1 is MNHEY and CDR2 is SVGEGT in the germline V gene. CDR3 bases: TGTGCCAGCAGTCGACCCCCGGGCGGGGGGGCAGATACGCAGTATTTT. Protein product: CASSRPPGGGADTQYF.

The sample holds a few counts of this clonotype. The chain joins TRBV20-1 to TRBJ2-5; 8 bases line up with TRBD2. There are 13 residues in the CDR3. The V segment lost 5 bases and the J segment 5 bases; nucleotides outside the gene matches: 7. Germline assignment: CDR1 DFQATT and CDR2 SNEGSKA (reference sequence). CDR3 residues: CSALSGGRETQYF. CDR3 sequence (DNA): TGCAGTGCTCTTTCGGGGGGGAGGGAGACCCAGTACTTC.

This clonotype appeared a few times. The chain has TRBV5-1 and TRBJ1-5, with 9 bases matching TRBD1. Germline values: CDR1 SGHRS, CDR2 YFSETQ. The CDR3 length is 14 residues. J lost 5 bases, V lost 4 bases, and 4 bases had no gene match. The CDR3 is CASSLGQGDQPQHF. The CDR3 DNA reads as TGCGCCAGCAGCCTGGGACAGGGCGATCAGCCCCAGCATTTT.

The CDR3 loop is CSARDAADTYYEQYF. CDR3 sequence (DNA): TGCAGTGCTAGAGACGCGGCAGACACCTACTACGAGCAGTACTTC. The chain joins TRBV20-1 to TRBJ2-7, with D uncertain. Between the trimmed V and J ends, which lost 0 bases and 3 bases, there was a span of 15 bases. The CDR3 loop spans 15 amino acids. Germline V gene lookup returns CDR1 DFQATT and CDR2 SNEGSKA (reference sequence).

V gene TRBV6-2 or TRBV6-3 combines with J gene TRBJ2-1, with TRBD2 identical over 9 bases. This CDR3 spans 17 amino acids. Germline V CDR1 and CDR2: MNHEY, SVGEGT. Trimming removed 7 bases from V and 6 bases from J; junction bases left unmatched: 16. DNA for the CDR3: TGTGCCAGCACCTCCACTACTTGGCGGGGGGGCAGCAATGAGCAGTTCTTC. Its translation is CASTSTTWRGGSNEQFF.

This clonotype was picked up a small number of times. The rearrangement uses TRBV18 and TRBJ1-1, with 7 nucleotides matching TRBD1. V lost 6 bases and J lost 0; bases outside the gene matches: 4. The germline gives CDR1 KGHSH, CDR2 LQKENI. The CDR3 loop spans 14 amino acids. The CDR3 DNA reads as TGTGCCAGCTCGGTGACAGGGTTGAACACTGAAGCTTTCTTT. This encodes CASSVTGLNTEAFF.

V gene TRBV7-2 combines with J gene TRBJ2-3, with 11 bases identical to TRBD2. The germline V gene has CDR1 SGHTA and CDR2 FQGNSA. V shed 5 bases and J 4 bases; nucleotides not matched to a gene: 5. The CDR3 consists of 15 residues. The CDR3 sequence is CASSPGTSGPDTQYF. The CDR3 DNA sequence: TGTGCCAGCAGCCCGGGGACTAGCGGACCAGATACGCAGTATTTT. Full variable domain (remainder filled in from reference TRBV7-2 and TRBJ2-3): GAGVSQSPSNKVTEKGKDVELRCDPISGHTALYWYRQSLGQGLEFLIYFQGNSAPDKSGLPSDRFSAERTGGSVSTLTIQRTQQEDSAVYLCASSPGTSGPDTQYFGPGTRLTVL.

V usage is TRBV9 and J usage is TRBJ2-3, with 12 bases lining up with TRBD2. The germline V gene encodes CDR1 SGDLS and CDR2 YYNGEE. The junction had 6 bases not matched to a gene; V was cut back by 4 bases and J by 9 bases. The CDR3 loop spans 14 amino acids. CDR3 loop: CASSPRTSGDTQYF. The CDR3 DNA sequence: TGTGCCAGCAGCCCGCGGACTAGCGGGGACACGCAGTATTTT.

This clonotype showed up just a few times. The CDR3 bases are TGTGCCATCAGTGGGGGACAGGGAATGAACACTGAAGCTTTCTTT. Protein: CAISGGQGMNTEAFF. The chain employs TRBV10-3 and TRBJ1-1, with 9 bases fitting TRBD1. Germline loops: CDR1 ENHRY, CDR2 SYGVKD. The length of the CDR3 is 15 residues. Trimming took 4 bases from V and 0 from J; bases not matched to a gene: 3.

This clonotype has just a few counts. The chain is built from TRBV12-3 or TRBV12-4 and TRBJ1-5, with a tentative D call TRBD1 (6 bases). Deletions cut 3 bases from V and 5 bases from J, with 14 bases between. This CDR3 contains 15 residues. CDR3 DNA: TGTGCCAGCAGTTTTTGGGACAACCTTTATCAGCCCCAGCATTTT. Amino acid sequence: CASSFWDNLYQPQHF.

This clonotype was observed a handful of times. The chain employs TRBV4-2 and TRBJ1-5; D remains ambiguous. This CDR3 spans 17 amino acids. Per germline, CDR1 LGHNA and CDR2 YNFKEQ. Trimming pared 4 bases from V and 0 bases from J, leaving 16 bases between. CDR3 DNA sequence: TGTGCCAGCAGCCCGAGTCAAGGAGAATATAGCAATCAGCCCCAGCATTTT. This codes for CASSPSQGEYSNQPQHF.

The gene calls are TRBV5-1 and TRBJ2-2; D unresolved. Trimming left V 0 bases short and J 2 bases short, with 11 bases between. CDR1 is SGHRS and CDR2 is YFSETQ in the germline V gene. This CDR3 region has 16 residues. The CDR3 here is CASSLGTLRNTGELFF. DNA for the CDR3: TGCGCCAGCAGCTTGGGTACGCTTAGAAACACCGGGGAGCTGTTTTTT. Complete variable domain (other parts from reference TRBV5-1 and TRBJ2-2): KAGVTQTPRYLIKTRGQQVTLSCSPISGHRSVSWYQQTPGQGLQFLFEYFSETQRNKGNFPGRFSGRQFSNSRSEMNVSTLELGDSALYLCASSLGTLRNTGELFFGEGSRLTVL.

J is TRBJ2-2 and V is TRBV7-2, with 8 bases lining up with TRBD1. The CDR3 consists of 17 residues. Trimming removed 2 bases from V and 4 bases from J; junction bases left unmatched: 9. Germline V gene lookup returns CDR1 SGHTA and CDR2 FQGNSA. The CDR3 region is CASSLSGRQGSTGELFF. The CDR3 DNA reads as TGTGCCAGCAGCTTATCAGGGCGACAGGGGAGCACCGGGGAGCTGTTTTTT.

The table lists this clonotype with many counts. The chain's CDR3 is CASSQGGYTGELFF. For the CDR3, the DNA is TGTGCCAGCAGTCAGGGGGGATACACCGGGGAGCTGTTTTTT. J is TRBJ2-2 and V is TRBV6-4; the D gene is possibly TRBD1 (7 bases). V shed 5 bases and J shed 3 bases, with 10 bases lying between them. This CDR3 region has 14 residues. The germline V gene has CDR1 MRHNA and CDR2 SNTAGT.